One sample yielded the 17 T cell receptor beta chains listed below, sequenced in a study of cytomegalovirus exposure and HLA in healthy donors. The PCR used 60 Vbeta and 13 Jbeta primers. Sequencing was performed with immunoSEQ multiplex PCR; in TCRdb, only in-frame clones are kept and a portion is missing. This table holds under 130,000 clones, more than 60% found once. The specimen sequenced was PBMCs. All receptors derive from a man aged 25 to 45 in good health and CMV-seronegative.

This clone was counted a few times. This chain uses TRBV6-6 with TRBJ1-2; D may be TRBD1 (5 bases). This CDR3 comprises 14 residues. Germline V gives CDR1 MNHNY, CDR2 SVGAGI (reference sequence). Trimming removed 8 bases at V and 6 bases at J, with 19 bases between. CDR3: CASFRDSGRDGYTF. CDR3 coding DNA: TGTGCCAGCTTCCGGGACTCCGGAAGGGATGGCTACACCTTC.

In its sample, this clone ranks as large. The V gene is TRBV4-1, the J gene TRBJ1-3; TRBD1 might be the D (5 bases). This CDR3 spans 15 amino acids. Trimming pared 4 bases from V and 5 bases from J, leaving 15 bases between. Germline values: CDR1 MGHRA, CDR2 YSYEKL. Here the CDR3 DNA reads TGCGCCAGCAGCCCCTGGGGGGGGACCCGAAACACCATATATTTT. Protein: CASSPWGGTRNTIYF.

The J gene is TRBJ2-3, the V gene TRBV6-5; the match to TRBD2 covers 8 bases. V lost 0 bases to trimming and J lost 1 base; unmatched junction nucleotides: 3. In germline, CDR1 is MNHEY, CDR2 SVGAGI. The CDR3 consists of 16 residues. Here the CDR3 DNA reads TGTGCCAGCAGTTACTCAGCGGGAGAGGGCACAGATACGCAGTATTTT. Translating it yields CASSYSAGEGTDTQYF.

This clone was seen a few times. The genes are TRBV11-2 and TRBJ2-1; 12 bases are shared with TRBD1. With 1 base clipped from V and 8 bases from J, the junction kept 6 bases outside the gene matches. The CDR3 runs to 16 residues. Germline V gene data show CDR1 as SGHAT and CDR2 as FQNNGV. The CDR3 coding sequence is TGTGCCAGCAGCTTAGGGGACAGGGGGCTGAAGGATGAGCAGTTCTTC. Protein sequence: CASSLGDRGLKDEQFF. The whole variable domain, filled in from reference TRBV11-2 and TRBJ2-1, reads EAGVAQSPRYKIIEKRQSVAFWCNPISGHATLYWYQQILGQGPKLLIQFQNNGVVDDSQLPKDRFSAERLKGVDSTLKIQPAKLEDSAVYLCASSLGDRGLKDEQFFGPGTRLTVL.

J is TRBJ1-1 and V is TRBV6-6; 7 positions agree with TRBD1. Losses at the gene ends were 6 bases for V and 11 bases for J; bases not matched to a gene: 15. Germline lookup yields CDR1 MNHNY and CDR2 SVGAGI (reference sequence). The CDR3 loop spans 14 amino acids. The CDR3 DNA sequence: TGTGCCAGCAGCTCGACAGGGAGTGGCCAGAGGGCTTTCTTT. Its protein product is CASSSTGSGQRAFF.

The chain joins TRBV4-1 to TRBJ2-1; no firm D call. This CDR3 is 16 amino acids long. Per germline, CDR1 MGHRA and CDR2 YSYEKL. V was clipped by 4 bases and J by 0 bases, with 13 bases between them. In DNA, the CDR3 is TGCGCCAGCAGCCTTCGATTTGACTCCTCCTACAATGAGCAGTTCTTC. It is translated as CASSLRFDSSYNEQFF.

J is TRBJ1-1 and V is TRBV4-3; TRBD1 matches at 7 bases. V was pared by 2 bases and J by 5 bases, with 2 bases of the junction left unmatched. The CDR3 spans 13 residues. Germline V gene data show CDR1 as LGHNA and CDR2 as YSLEER. CDR3 in amino acids: CASSQTGETEAFF. CDR3 bases: TGCGCCAGCAGCCAAACAGGGGAAACTGAAGCTTTCTTT.

This clone has just a few counts. V is TRBV6-5 and J is TRBJ2-7; TRBD1 aligns across 12 bases. The CDR3 length is 14 residues. The V and J ends lost 7 bases and 7 bases, in that order; junction bases with no gene match: 8. Germline V gene data show CDR1 as MNHEY and CDR2 as SVGAGI. The CDR3 DNA reads as TGTGCCAGCAATCCGGGACAGGGGGCGGCGGAGCAGTACTTC. This translates into CASNPGQGAAEQYF.

The J gene is TRBJ2-7, the V gene TRBV28; TRBD2 agrees at 12 bases. This CDR3 has 18 amino acids. V gave up 6 bases and J gave up 3 bases; unmatched junction bases: 15. Germline CDR1 and CDR2: MDHEN and SYDVKM. The CDR3: CASSELLAGGHTIYEQYF. As DNA, the CDR3 is TGTGCCAGCAGCGAGTTACTAGCGGGAGGACATACGATCTACGAGCAGTACTTC.

This clone was picked up a small number of times. This rearrangement joins TRBV5-4 to TRBJ2-7, with D tentatively TRBD2 (5 bases). CDR3 length: 13 residues. Germline CDR1 is SGHNT and CDR2 is YYREEE (reference sequence). Trimming took off 0 bases at V and 7 bases at J, with 11 bases between the two ends. CDR3 in DNA: TGTGCCAGCAGCTTGGGAGGGAGAGTTGAGCAGTACTTC. Translation gives CASSLGGRVEQYF. Filled out from reference TRBV5-4 and TRBJ2-7, the complete variable domain reads ETGVTQSPTHLIKTRGQQVTLRCSSQSGHNTVSWYQQALGQGPQFIFQYYREEENGRGNFPPRFSGLQFPNYSSELNVNALELDDSALYLCASSLGGRVEQYFGPGTRLTVT.

The chain couples TRBV6-1 to TRBJ1-2; the D is unclear. V was cut by 0 bases and J by 0 bases, with 11 bases left in between. This CDR3 has 16 residues. In germline, CDR1 is MNHNS, CDR2 SASEGT. Here the CDR3 reads CASSEANGKTNYGYTF. CDR3 bases: TGTGCCAGCAGTGAAGCGAACGGGAAGACTAACTATGGCTACACCTTC.

The chain uses TRBV5-4 and TRBJ2-7; 8 nucleotides align to TRBD2. The ends lost 0 bases at V and 4 bases at J; junction bases unmatched: 3. This CDR3 is 14 amino acids long. The germline V gene has CDR1 SGHNT and CDR2 YYREEE (reference sequence). The CDR3 loop reads CASSLGLANYEQYF. CDR3 bases: TGTGCCAGCAGCTTGGGACTAGCGAATTACGAGCAGTACTTC. The full variable domain, with the rest looked up from reference TRBV5-4 and TRBJ2-7, is ETGVTQSPTHLIKTRGQQVTLRCSSQSGHNTVSWYQQALGQGPQFIFQYYREEENGRGNFPPRFSGLQFPNYSSELNVNALELDDSALYLCASSLGLANYEQYFGPGTRLTVT.

The gene calls are TRBV5-1 and TRBJ1-1; D is uncertain. The V end lost 4 bases, the J end lost 0 bases, and 10 bases lay between the germline ends. From germline, CDR1 is SGHRS and CDR2 YFSETQ. The CDR3 loop spans 14 amino acids. CDR3 sequence: CASSPFSVNTEAFF. CDR3 sequence (DNA): TGCGCCAGCAGCCCCTTTTCTGTGAACACTGAAGCTTTCTTT.

This chain links TRBV2 with TRBJ1-1; D is unresolved. This CDR3 contains 15 residues. CDR1 SNHLY and CDR2 FYNNEI come from the germline V gene. V was pared by 10 bases and J by 5 bases, with 23 bases between. The CDR3 DNA reads as TGTGCCACCCTATATCCCCCCTCGGGAGGGACTGAAGCTTTCTTT. It encodes CATLYPPSGGTEAFF. Full variable domain (missing parts from reference TRBV2 and TRBJ1-1): EPEVTQTPSHQVTQMGQEVILRCVPISNHLYFYWYRQILGQKVEFLVSFYNNEISEKSEIFDDQFSVERPDGSNFTLKIRSTKLEDSAMYFCATLYPPSGGTEAFFGQGTRLTVV.

The chain couples TRBV28 to TRBJ2-1; 7 bases line up with TRBD2. Trimming cost V 3 bases and J 2 bases; bases outside gene matches: 4. Germline CDR1 MDHEN, CDR2 SYDVKM. CDR3 length equals 15 residues. CDR3 sequence reads: CASSLWRGTYNEQFF. The CDR3 DNA sequence: TGTGCCAGCAGTTTGTGGCGGGGGACCTACAATGAGCAGTTCTTC.

The CDR3 DNA reads as TGTGCCAGCAGTGTCGGGACAGGTACCAATCAGCCCCAGCATTTT. Protein product: CASSVGTGTNQPQHF. The chain has TRBV6-6 and TRBJ1-5; 8 positions agree with TRBD1. The CDR3 sequence is 15 residues long. Trimming cost V 5 bases and J 3 bases; bases outside gene matches: 6. The V gene's germline CDR1 is MNHNY and CDR2 SVGAGI (reference sequence).

This clone was seen only once. The CDR3 bases are TGTGCCAGCAGGGTACTAGCGGCCTCCTACAATGAGCAGTTCTTC. This encodes CASRVLAASYNEQFF. The chain is built from TRBV2 and TRBJ2-1, with TRBD2 matching over 8 bases. Per germline, CDR1 SNHLY and CDR2 FYNNEI. This CDR3 region has 15 residues. V was pared by 6 bases and J by 0 bases, with 4 bases of the junction left unmatched. The entire variable domain, with the rest obtained from reference TRBV2 and TRBJ2-1, is as follows: EPEVTQTPSHQVTQMGQEVILRCVPISNHLYFYWYRQILGQKVEFLVSFYNNEISEKSEIFDDQFSVERPDGSNFTLKIRSTKLEDSAMYFCASRVLAASYNEQFFGPGTRLTVL.